Listed below are T cell receptor beta chains from one sample, sequenced in a study of blood T cell repertoires in COVID-19. The table came from immunoSEQ multiplex PCR; TCRdb's copy has only in-frame clones and leaves some out. The table has 55,000 to 75,000 clones, about four fifths seen once; the top ten hold just under 6.5%. The sequenced sample was peripheral blood. The receptors originated from a human donor in a cohort sampled during active COVID-19. The CDR3 runs from the conserved cysteine through the conserved F or W. The D gene is left open where the match is weak. Expanded clones get a size class; other rows say once, few or many, or leave the size out.

>TRBJ2-7|-|TRBV5-4|-
CASSRAGSYEQYF
TGTGCCAGCAGCCGAGCGGGCTCCTACGAGCAGTACTTC
>TRBJ1-2|-|TRBV10-3|-
CAITEGVGYTF
TGTGCCATCACCGAAGGGGTCGGCTACACCTTC
>TRBJ2-7|-|TRBV2|once
CASKPRQTEGEQYF
TGTGCCAGCAAACCGCGACAGACGGAGGGCGAGCAGTACTTC
>TRBJ2-5|-|TRBV2|-
CASSAVSSLETQYF
TGTGCCAGCAGTGCTGTGTCGAGTTTGGAGACCCAGTACTTC
>TRBJ2-3|TRBD2|TRBV6-5|-
CASRLAGTDTQYF
TGTGCCTCCCGACTAGCGGGGACAGATACGCAGTATTTT
>TRBJ2-3|-|TRBV5-1|-
CASSSSPTDTQYF
TGCGCCAGCAGCTCTAGCCCCACAGATACGCAGTATTTT
>TRBJ1-2|TRBD1|TRBV27|-
CASRPDRNNYGYTF
TGTGCCAGCAGGCCGGACAGGAATAACTATGGCTACACCTTC
>TRBJ2-1|TRBD1|TRBV2|once
CASSAGTGEFF
TGTGCCAGCAGCGCCGGGACAGGGGAGTTCTTC
>TRBJ2-1|-|TRBV11-2|-
CASSLAGAYNEQFF
TGTGCCAGCAGCTTAGCGGGAGCGTACAATGAGCAGTTCTTC
>TRBJ2-3|-|TRBV5-1|-
CASSLEGGLSTDTQYF
TGCGCCAGCAGCTTGGAGGGGGGACTAAGCACAGATACGCAGTATTTT
>TRBJ2-5|-|TRBV3-1/TRBV3-2|-
CASSQELIEPRETQYF
TGTGCCAGCAGCCAAGAGCTTATCGAGCCCCGGGAGACCCAGTACTTC
>TRBJ2-1|-|TRBV6-2/TRBV6-3|once
CASSYSLPGGRDIDEQFF
TGTGCCAGCAGTTACTCGTTACCCGGGGGGCGTGATATCGATGAGCAGTTCTTC
>TRBJ2-5|TRBD2|TRBV6-6|-
CASRTGTSGHSETQYF
TGTGCCAGCAGGACCGGGACTAGCGGCCATTCGGAGACCCAGTACTTC
>TRBJ2-1|TRBD2|TRBV2|few
CASSATSGRSNEQFF
TGTGCCAGCAGCGCGACTAGCGGGAGATCGAATGAGCAGTTCTTC
>TRBJ1-2|-|TRBV27|-
CASSSSGHPGDGYTF
TGTGCCAGCAGTTCCTCGGGACACCCAGGGGATGGCTACACCTTC
>TRBJ2-3|-|TRBV3-1/TRBV3-2|-
CASSHSPRTDTQYF
TGTGCCAGCAGCCATTCCCCTCGCACAGATACGCAGTATTTT
>TRBJ1-4|TRBD1|TRBV5-1|-
CASSKGDRGREKLFF
TGCGCCAGCAGCAAGGGGGACAGGGGGCGAGAAAAACTGTTTTTT
>TRBJ2-3|-|TRBV25-1|-
CASGPVGVTDTQYF
TGTGCCAGCGGCCCCGTCGGAGTCACAGATACGCAGTATTTT
>TRBJ1-1|-|TRBV5-5|-
CASTLQRNTEAFF
TGTGCCAGCACCTTACAGAGGAACACTGAAGCTTTCTTT
>TRBJ2-7|TRBD2|TRBV2|-
CALGLAGLYEQYF
TGTGCCTTAGGCCTAGCGGGACTCTACGAGCAGTACTTC
>TRBJ2-2|-|TRBV27|-
CASSPRLFTGELFF
TGTGCCAGCAGTCCCCGCCTATTCACCGGGGAGCTGTTTTTT
>TRBJ2-2|TRBD2|TRBV5-6|-
CASRNSGSAGELFF
TGTGCCAGCAGAAACAGCGGGAGCGCCGGGGAGCTGTTTTTT
>TRBJ2-7|-|TRBV7-2|-
CASSLWAGSSYEQYF
TGTGCCAGCAGCTTATGGGCGGGCAGCTCCTACGAGCAGTACTTC
>TRBJ1-2|-|TRBV12-3/TRBV12-4|-
CASSLRVNYGYTF
TGTGCCAGCAGTTTACGGGTTAACTATGGCTACACCTTC
>TRBJ2-7|-|TRBV4-2|-
CASSQRGGYEQYF
TGTGCCAGCAGCCAGAGGGGGGGGTACGAGCAGTACTTC
>TRBJ2-2|-|TRBV12-5|-
CASGSYSGGELFF
TGTGCTAGTGGTTCCTATTCAGGTGGGGAGCTGTTTTTT
>TRBJ1-2|-|TRBV11-2|-
CASSQGLNYGYTF
TGTGCCAGCAGCCAGGGACTTAACTATGGCTACACCTTC
>TRBJ1-1|-|TRBV14|-
CASSQGGGITEAFF
TGTGCCAGCAGCCAAGGGGGGGGAATCACTGAAGCTTTCTTT
>TRBJ2-2|TRBD2|TRBV18|-
CASSPSGTSGRGTGELFF
TGTGCCAGCTCACCGTCCGGGACTAGCGGGAGAGGGACCGGGGAGCTGTTTTTT
>TRBJ1-1|-|TRBV19|once
CASSIRGDGTEAFF
TGTGCCAGTAGTATCCGAGGAGATGGCACTGAAGCTTTCTTT
>TRBJ2-7|TRBD1|TRBV10-2|-
CASSESAGGYEQYF
TGCGCCAGCAGTGAGTCGGCAGGGGGCTACGAGCAGTACTTC
>TRBJ2-5|TRBD2|TRBV7-9|-
CASNRLAGDQETQYF
TGTGCCAGCAACAGACTAGCGGGGGACCAAGAGACCCAGTACTTC
>TRBJ1-5|TRBD1|TRBV15|-
CATSRTGQTNQPQHF
TGTGCCACCAGCAGAACGGGACAGACGAATCAGCCCCAGCATTTT
>TRBJ1-1|TRBD1|TRBV5-6|-
CASSGTGALNTEAFF
TGTGCCAGCAGCGGGACAGGGGCGCTGAACACTGAAGCTTTCTTT
>TRBJ2-7|-|TRBV27|-
CASSLSDGIDNEQYF
TGTGCCAGCAGTTTATCGGACGGGATTGATAACGAGCAGTACTTC
>TRBJ2-5|TRBD2|TRBV2|-
CASRGDQETQYF
TGTGCCAGCCGGGGGGACCAAGAGACCCAGTACTTC
>TRBJ1-6|TRBD1|TRBV10-2|-
CASRETGGNSPLHF
TGCGCCAGCAGAGAGACAGGGGGTAATTCACCCCTCCACTTT
>TRBJ2-3|TRBD2|TRBV11-2|once
CASSSPEQRGTDTQYF
TGTGCCAGCAGCTCCCCCGAACAGCGGGGGACGGATACGCAGTATTTT
>TRBJ2-5|TRBD2|TRBV19|-
CASTGGWCKETQYF
TGTGCCAGTACGGGGGGTTGGTGTAAAGAGACCCAGTACTTC
>TRBJ2-1|-|TRBV24-1|-
CATSDPGTQQFF
TGTGCCACCAGTGACCCCGGGACACAGCAGTTCTTC
>TRBJ1-1|TRBD1|TRBV7-9|-
CASSSQGGTEAFF
TGTGCCAGCAGCTCACAGGGGGGCACTGAAGCTTTCTTT
>TRBJ2-7|TRBD1|TRBV12-5|-
CASGLVQRDRVIEQYF
TGTGCTAGCGGTTTGGTACAGAGGGACAGGGTCATCGAGCAGTACTTC
>TRBJ2-4|TRBD2|TRBV4-1|-
CASSQRRVAGGPLDIQYF
TGCGCCAGCAGCCAGAGGAGGGTAGCGGGAGGTCCTCTAGACATTCAGTACTTC
>TRBJ2-1|TRBD1|TRBV5-1|-
CASSLGLGQGVNEQFF
TGCGCCAGCAGCTTGGGGTTAGGACAGGGGGTCAATGAGCAGTTCTTC
>TRBJ2-7|-|TRBV5-4|-
CASSIAPPGRASYEQYF
TGTGCCAGCAGCATTGCCCCTCCCGGCAGGGCCTCCTACGAGCAGTACTTC
>TRBJ1-2|-|TRBV5-1|-
CASSLNQGETNGYTF
TGCGCCAGCAGCTTGAATCAGGGTGAAACGAATGGCTACACCTTC
>TRBJ2-5|-|TRBV10-3|-
CATRGQTQETQYF
TGTGCCACGCGAGGGCAGACTCAAGAGACCCAGTACTTC
>TRBJ1-2|TRBD1|TRBV18|-
CASSQGQGASRSGYTF
TGTGCCAGCTCCCAGGGACAGGGGGCGTCCCGGAGCGGCTACACCTTC
>TRBJ1-4|-|TRBV7-3|-
CASSPRGRGLINEKLFF
TGTGCCAGCAGCCCAAGGGGCAGGGGCCTAATTAATGAAAAACTGTTTTTT
>TRBJ1-1|-|TRBV5-6|-
CASSLEAGDAFF
TGTGCCAGCAGCTTGGAAGCAGGGGACGCTTTCTTT
>TRBJ2-3|TRBD2|TRBV6-5|-
CASRNGGGDTQYF
TGTGCCAGCAGGAACGGGGGGGGAGATACGCAGTATTTT
>TRBJ2-2|-|TRBV18|-
CASSPPFRDTGELFF
TGTGCCAGCTCACCGCCGTTCAGGGACACCGGGGAGCTGTTTTTT
>TRBJ1-2|-|TRBV28|-
CASRTTGKYGYTF
TGTGCCAGCAGGACAACAGGGAAGTATGGCTACACCTTC
>TRBJ2-2|TRBD1|TRBV19|-
CASRKTGANTGELFF
TGTGCCAGCCGCAAGACAGGGGCGAACACCGGGGAGCTGTTTTTT